This T cell receptor beta chain came from a study of memory CD4+ T cells and cytomegalovirus serostatus. TCRdb's table, derived via immunoSEQ multiplex PCR, lists solely in-frame clones and lacks some. The sample has around 62,000 clones, about three quarters seen once. The V and J ends lost 5 bases and 5 bases, in that order; junction bases with no gene match: 6. This CDR3 has 15 amino acids. The V gene's germline CDR1 is SEHNR and CDR2 FQNEAQ (reference sequence). The sort gate was single viable CD3+CD4+CD8-CD45RO+ cells for memory CD4+ T cells. Donors' CMV status reflects serum IgG against pp150, pp28, p38, p52. After thawing, CD4+ T cells were positively selected.

Sequencing was carried out using memory CD4+ T cells from blood. This clonotype was sampled from an adult in good health and CMV-seropositive. The chain couples TRBV7-9 to TRBJ2-1; TRBD2 agrees at 10 bases. As DNA, the CDR3 is TGTGCCAGCAGCCGGGGACTAGCGTTAGACAATGAGCAGTTCTTC. Amino acids: CASSRGLALDNEQFF.